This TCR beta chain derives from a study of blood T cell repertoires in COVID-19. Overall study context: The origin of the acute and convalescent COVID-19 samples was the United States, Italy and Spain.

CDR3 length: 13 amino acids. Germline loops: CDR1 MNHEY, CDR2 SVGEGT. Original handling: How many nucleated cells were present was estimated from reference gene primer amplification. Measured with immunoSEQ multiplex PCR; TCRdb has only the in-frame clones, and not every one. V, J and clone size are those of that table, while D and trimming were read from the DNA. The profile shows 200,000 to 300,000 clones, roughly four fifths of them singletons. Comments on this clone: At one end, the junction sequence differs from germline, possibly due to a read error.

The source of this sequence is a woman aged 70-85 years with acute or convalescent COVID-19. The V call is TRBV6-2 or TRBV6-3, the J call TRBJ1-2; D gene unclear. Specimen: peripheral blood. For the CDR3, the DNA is TGTGCCAGCACTTACAGCGCGGGCTATGGCTACACCTTC. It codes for CASTYSAGYGYTF.